The 4 T cell receptor beta chains given below trace back to one sample, sequenced in a study of cytomegalovirus exposure and HLA in healthy donors (dated by TCRdb to 2015 to 2018). Library preparation employed the immunoSEQ multiplex PCR assay. The clones in this table, taken by TCRdb from immuneACCESS, are in-frame only. Not every clone is retained; where verified, under half of the shortfall comes from an unresolved V gene, and the cause of the rest is unknown. The sample table lists about 100,000 clones, about 95% of them with a count of one. Approximately 0.91% of the sample goes to the ten largest clones. The specimen sequenced was PBMCs. The receptors here all came from a woman younger than 35 in good health and CMV-seronegative.

This chain joins TRBV5-1 and TRBJ2-7, with no clear D. Germline-derived CDR1 and CDR2 are SGHRS and YFSETQ. V was cut by 1 base and J by 7 bases, with 12 bases left in between. CDR3 length: 13 amino acids. The chain's CDR3 is CASSLTADREQYF. The CDR3 DNA follows: TGCGCCAGCAGCTTGACCGCCGATCGGGAGCAGTACTTC.

V usage is TRBV27 and J usage is TRBJ1-5, with D maybe TRBD1 (6 bases). Germline CDR1 and CDR2: MNHEY and SMNVEV (reference sequence). Trimming cost V 4 bases and J 4 bases, with 14 bases left between them. The CDR3 contains 15 residues. The CDR3 spells CASSSPGQINQPQHF. CDR3 DNA: TGTGCCAGCAGTTCCCCTGGACAGATTAATCAGCCCCAGCATTTT.

There are a few counts of this clone. For the CDR3, the DNA is TGTGCAAGTCGCTTAGCGGGGAGGCAGAATCAGCCCCAGCATTTT. It specifies CASRLAGRQNQPQHF. V gene TRBV12-2 combines with J gene TRBJ1-5. TRBV12-2 is a recognized pseudogene. The CDR3 spans 15 residues.

The CDR3 region has the DNA TGTGCCAGCAGCTTAGCCCCAGGGGAGAGCAATCAGCCCCAGCATTTT. Amino acid sequence: CASSLAPGESNQPQHF. This sequence joins TRBV7-6 and TRBJ1-5, with D possibly being TRBD1 (6 bases). This CDR3 contains 16 residues. V lost 0 bases and J lost 1, with 10 bases in between. Germline-derived CDR1 and CDR2 are SGHVS and FNYEAQ.